The clone carrying this T cell receptor (beta chain) has ten or more counts. Antigen: not known. The trim removed 4 bases at V and 2 bases at J, leaving 2 bases unmatched. The CDR3 length is 14 residues. The germline CDR1 and CDR2 sequences are SQVTM and ANQGSEA. These data originate in a study of blood T cells in healthy people across ages. Study results and limitations: Higher naive T cell percentage went strongly together with higher TCR beta diversity. Comparison with aged donors showed that long-lived donors had more naive CD4+ cells and higher diversity. Nothing was known about donor CMV status, and this possibly confounded expanded clonotype changes.

PCR was performed a second time for roughly 7 to 11 cycles using a sample-barcoded 5' primer and a J-beta primer mix. A template-switch adaptor containing 12 random nucleotides labeled each cDNA molecule. TCRdb re-derived calls from the 5' RACE reads in MiXCR, one entry per CDR3 protein. The data hold some 900,000 distinct CDR3 sequences, with about 30% observed a single time. The source is a woman of 80 years or more in good health. The chain has TRBV29-1 and TRBJ2-3; TRBD1 matches at 11 bases. Sequences were obtained from blood. Here the CDR3 DNA reads TGCAGCGTTGGGACAGGGGGCAACACAGATACGCAGTATTTT. Amino acids: CSVGTGGNTDTQYF.